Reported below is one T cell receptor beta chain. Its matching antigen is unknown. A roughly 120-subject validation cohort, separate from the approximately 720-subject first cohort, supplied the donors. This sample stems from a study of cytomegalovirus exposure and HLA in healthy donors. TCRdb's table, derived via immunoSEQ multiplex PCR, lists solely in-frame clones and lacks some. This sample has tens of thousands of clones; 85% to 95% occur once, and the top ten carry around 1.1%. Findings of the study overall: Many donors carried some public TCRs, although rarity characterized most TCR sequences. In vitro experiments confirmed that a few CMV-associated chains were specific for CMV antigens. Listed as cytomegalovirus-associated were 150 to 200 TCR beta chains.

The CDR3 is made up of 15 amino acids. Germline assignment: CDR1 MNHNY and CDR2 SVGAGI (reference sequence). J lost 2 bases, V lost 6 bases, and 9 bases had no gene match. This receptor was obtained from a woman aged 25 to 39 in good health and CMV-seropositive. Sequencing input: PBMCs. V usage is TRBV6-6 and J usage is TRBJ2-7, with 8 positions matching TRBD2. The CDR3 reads CASSSRGRSPYEQYF. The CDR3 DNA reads TGTGCCAGCAGCTCTCGCGGGAGGTCTCCCTACGAGCAGTACTTC.